These 30 T cell receptor beta chains were all obtained from the same sample, sequenced in a study of cytotoxic CD8 clonotypes in ibrutinib-treated CLL. Only in-frame clones appear in the TCRdb table, and some are missing; sequencing was by immunoSEQ multiplex PCR. This sample has roughly 150,000 clones; about 80% occur once, and the top ten carry about 5%. The starting material was PBMCs, obtained after 24 months of ibrutinib treatment. The receptors here all came from a human donor with chronic lymphocytic leukemia.

The chain combines TRBV19 with TRBJ2-1, with TRBD2 matching 15 bases. This CDR3 is 17 amino acids long. Losses at the gene ends were 9 bases for V and 9 bases for J; bases not matched to a gene: 15. From germline, CDR1 is LNHDA and CDR2 SQIVND (reference sequence). The CDR3, as DNA: TGTGCCAGCGGACACCTCTGGACTAGCGGGAGGGCCGGTGAGCAGTTCTTC. Translating it yields CASGHLWTSGRAGEQFF.

V gene TRBV18 combines with J gene TRBJ1-4; 8 nucleotides line up with TRBD1. This CDR3 is built from 18 residues. The germline gives CDR1 KGHSH, CDR2 LQKENI. The junction had 13 bases not matched to a gene; V was cut back by 3 bases and J by 4 bases. The CDR3 nucleotides read TGTGCCAGCTCACCTGGATTGGGATCAGGGGGCTTTAATGAAAAACTGTTTTTT. Translated, it gives CASSPGLGSGGFNEKLFF.

The rearrangement uses TRBV7-3 and TRBJ1-1; D is perhaps TRBD1 (6 bases). CDR3 length equals 15 residues. V lost 1 base, J lost 5 bases, and 14 bases lay in between. CDR1 SGHTA and CDR2 FQGTGA come from the germline V gene. For the CDR3, the DNA is TGTGCCAGCAGCTTAAGTACCCAGGGGAGAACTGAAGCTTTCTTT. Its protein product is CASSLSTQGRTEAFF.

There are many counts of this clone. The CDR3 loop reads CASGPYGQPQHF. For the CDR3, the DNA is TGTGCTAGTGGTCCCTACGGTCAGCCCCAGCATTTT. The rearrangement links TRBV12-5 to TRBJ1-5; the D is unclear. Trimming shortened V by 5 bases and J by 6 bases, and 8 bases separated the two germline ends. CDR1 LGHNT and CDR2 FRNRAP come from the germline V gene. The CDR3 runs to 12 residues.

In DNA form, the CDR3 reads TGTGCCAGCAGGTTCGGGACAGGGGTCCCGACGCAGTACTTC. It codes for CASRFGTGVPTQYF. The chain carries TRBV7-2 and TRBJ2-7; 10 bases are a match to TRBD1. V shed 6 bases, J shed 9 bases, and the junction held 11 bases outside the gene matches. Germline V gene sequence: CDR1 SGHTA, CDR2 FQGNSA. The CDR3 runs 14 residues. Combining the CDR3 with reference TRBV7-2 and TRBJ2-7 gives the whole variable domain GAGVSQSPSNKVTEKGKDVELRCDPISGHTALYWYRQSLGQGLEFLIYFQGNSAPDKSGLPSDRFSAERTGGSVSTLTIQRTQQEDSAVYLCASRFGTGVPTQYFGPGTRLTVT.

This sequence joins TRBV19 and TRBJ1-3; TRBD1 is a possible D gene (5 bases). This CDR3 is 14 amino acids long. Trimming stripped 6 bases from V and 3 bases from J, with 12 bases between. The V gene's germline CDR1 is LNHDA and CDR2 SQIVND (reference sequence). This chain's CDR3 is CASRMQGIGNTIYF. CDR3 nucleotides: TGTGCCAGTAGAATGCAGGGTATTGGAAACACCATATATTTT.

V gene TRBV7-3 combines with J gene TRBJ2-5; 9 bases line up with TRBD2. The CDR3 contains 16 residues. The V and J ends lost 5 bases and 3 bases, in that order; junction bases with no gene match: 10. The V gene's germline CDR1 is SGHTA and CDR2 FQGTGA. The CDR3 DNA is TGTGCCAGCAGCCCGCAAGCGGGAGGCGCGGAAGAGACCCAGTACTTC. It encodes CASSPQAGGAEETQYF.

The chain employs TRBV30 and TRBJ2-5; the match to TRBD1 covers 7 bases. J was trimmed by 4 bases and V by 2 bases; bases with no gene match: 16. The CDR3 runs 17 residues. From germline, CDR1 is GTSNPN and CDR2 SVGIG (reference sequence). The CDR3 sequence is CAWSLPPGQMRGETQYF. In DNA, the CDR3 is TGTGCCTGGAGTCTACCGCCGGGACAGATGAGAGGAGAGACCCAGTACTTC.

The V call is TRBV18, the J call TRBJ2-7, with 12 nucleotides matching TRBD2. Germline V gene data show CDR1 as KGHSH and CDR2 as LQKENI. CDR3 length: 16 residues. V dropped 4 bases and J dropped 6; count of bases not matched to a gene: 10. CDR3 bases: TGTGCCAGCTCACTATTCATGACTAGCGGGAGAGGCGAGCAGTACTTC. The encoded protein is CASSLFMTSGRGEQYF. The full variable domain, its missing parts supplied by reference TRBV18 and TRBJ2-7, is NAGVMQNPRHLVRRRGQEARLRCSPMKGHSHVYWYRQLPEEGLKFMVYLQKENIIDESGMPKERFSAEFPKEGPSILRIQQVVRGDSAAYFCASSLFMTSGRGEQYFGPGTRLTVT.

This clone was observed at least ten times. The gene calls are TRBV28 and TRBJ1-2; D call uncertain. The V gene lost 3 bases and the J gene lost 2 bases, with 13 bases spanning the gap. The CDR3 runs 15 residues. CDR1 and CDR2 (germline): MDHEN, SYDVKM. CDR3 DNA sequence: TGTGCCAGCAGTTTTCCCCAGGTTCGGAACTATGGCTACACCTTC. This sequence encodes CASSFPQVRNYGYTF.

This chain connects TRBV19 to TRBJ1-4; D not resolved. V lost 3 bases and J 4 bases, leaving 9 bases between the germline ends. From germline, CDR1 is LNHDA and CDR2 SQIVND (reference sequence). This CDR3 is 14 amino acids long. DNA for the CDR3: TGTGCCAGTAGTATCGGTCGGTTTAATGAAAAACTGTTTTTT. Translating it yields CASSIGRFNEKLFF.

The chain links TRBV10-2 to TRBJ1-5; D ambiguous. Looked up from germline, CDR1 is WSHSY and CDR2 is SAAADI. The CDR3 is made up of 15 amino acids. The V end lost 0 bases, the J end lost 2 bases, and 8 bases lay between the germline ends. CDR3: CASSESGGRNQPQHF. CDR3 bases: TGCGCCAGCAGTGAGTCGGGCGGACGCAATCAGCCCCAGCATTTT.

This chain's CDR3 is CASRHLTGEGNQPQHF. The CDR3 DNA is TGTGCCAGCAGACATTTGACAGGGGAGGGCAATCAGCCCCAGCATTTT. The V call is TRBV6-6, the J call TRBJ1-5; 8 bases line up with TRBD1. CDR1 MNHNY and CDR2 SVGAGI come from the germline V gene (reference sequence). This CDR3 region has 16 residues. V lost 6 bases and J lost 2; bases outside the gene matches: 9.

The V call is TRBV6-6, the J call TRBJ2-7; D remains ambiguous. CDR3 length equals 12 residues. Trimming took off 7 bases at V and 5 bases at J, with 12 bases between the two ends. Germline lookup yields CDR1 MNHNY and CDR2 SVGAGI (reference sequence). The CDR3 loop reads CASNTLNNEQYF. DNA for the CDR3: TGTGCCAGCAATACTCTCAATAACGAGCAGTACTTC.

The genes are TRBV6-6 and TRBJ2-1; D is uncertain. The germline V gene has CDR1 MNHNY and CDR2 SVGAGI (reference sequence). The CDR3 covers 14 residues. V lost 7 bases to trimming and J lost 0 bases, with 10 bases between them. This chain's CDR3 is CASTPQSSYNEQFF. The CDR3 DNA follows: TGTGCCAGCACCCCACAGAGCTCCTACAATGAGCAGTTCTTC.

The V gene is TRBV7-2, the J gene TRBJ2-3; possible D gene TRBD2, 6 bases. Germline V gives CDR1 SGHTA, CDR2 FQGNSA. The CDR3 length is 14 residues. V lost 2 bases and J 6 bases, leaving 12 bases between the germline ends. CDR3 in DNA: TGTGCCAGCAGCTTACCGGGGGTTCGGGATACGCAGTATTTT. Its translation: CASSLPGVRDTQYF.

CDR3 bases: TGTGCCAGCAGCTTAGTAGGCCAGACAGTTACTAATGAAAAACTGTTTTTT. This encodes CASSLVGQTVTNEKLFF. The chain employs TRBV7-8 and TRBJ1-4; D is perhaps TRBD1 (5 bases). The V end lost 1 base, the J end lost 2 bases, and 14 bases lay between the germline ends. CDR1 and CDR2 from the germline V gene are SGHVS and FQNEAQ. This CDR3 is 17 amino acids long.

The chain links TRBV28 to TRBJ2-7, with 7 bases identical to TRBD2. There are 15 residues in the CDR3. Germline V CDR1 and CDR2: MDHEN, SYDVKM. The trim removed 8 bases at V and 4 bases at J, leaving 14 bases unmatched. CDR3 in amino acids: CASGQEAGERYEQYF. The CDR3 DNA reads TGTGCCAGCGGCCAAGAGGCGGGAGAGCGGTACGAGCAGTACTTC.

The V and J genes are TRBV5-1 and TRBJ1-6, with D perhaps TRBD1 (6 bases). Germline CDR1 SGHRS, CDR2 YFSETQ. The CDR3 extends over 14 amino acids. V was clipped by 1 base and J by 5 bases, with 7 bases between them. This CDR3 is CASSLYRDNSPLHF. For the CDR3, the DNA is TGCGCCAGCAGCTTGTACAGGGATAATTCACCCCTCCACTTT. Supplemented by reference TRBV5-1 and TRBJ1-6, the full variable domain reads KAGVTQTPRYLIKTRGQQVTLSCSPISGHRSVSWYQQTPGQGLQFLFEYFSETQRNKGNFPGRFSGRQFSNSRSEMNVSTLELGDSALYLCASSLYRDNSPLHFGNGTRLTVT.

The gene calls are TRBV5-5 and TRBJ2-5; maybe TRBD2 (5 bases). This CDR3 comprises 14 residues. Trimming removed 2 bases at V and 5 bases at J, with 13 bases between. The germline V gene has CDR1 SGHKS and CDR2 YYEKEE (reference sequence). The CDR3: CASSFRDSSETQYF. The CDR3 DNA reads TGTGCCAGCAGCTTCCGGGATAGCAGCGAGACCCAGTACTTC.

The chain recombines TRBV19 with TRBJ2-2; D is undetermined. Trimming removed 4 bases from V and 4 bases from J, with 13 bases in between. CDR3 length equals 15 residues. Per the germline V gene, CDR1 is LNHDA and CDR2 is SQIVND (reference sequence). The CDR3 nucleotides are TGTGCCAGTAGTAGTGGCTCCCAGCCCACCGGGGAGCTGTTTTTT. It is translated as CASSSGSQPTGELFF.

V usage is TRBV19 and J usage is TRBJ1-1; no firm D call. V lost 9 bases and J 2 bases, leaving 16 bases between the germline ends. Germline CDR1 LNHDA, CDR2 SQIVND (reference sequence). This CDR3 spans 14 amino acids. CDR3 region: CASRFPQANTEAFF. The CDR3 nucleotides read TGTGCCAGCCGTTTTCCTCAGGCTAACACTGAAGCTTTCTTT.

The gene calls are TRBV13 and TRBJ2-2, with unresolved D. Germline V gene sequence: CDR1 PRHDT, CDR2 FYEKMQ (reference sequence). Between the trimmed V and J ends, which lost 5 bases and 1 base, there was a span of 8 bases. There are 14 residues in the CDR3. CDR3: CASSKGLNTGELFF. The CDR3 DNA reads as TGTGCCAGCAGCAAAGGGTTGAACACCGGGGAGCTGTTTTTT.

V is TRBV19 and J is TRBJ2-7; perhaps TRBD2 as D (5 bases). CDR3 size: 12 residues. CDR1 LNHDA and CDR2 SQIVND come from the germline V gene (reference sequence). The germline V and J ends were trimmed by 5 bases and 6 bases, with 11 bases remaining between them. CDR3 sequence reads: CASSQRGSEQYF. In nucleotides, the CDR3 is TGTGCCAGTAGTCAACGGGGTAGCGAGCAGTACTTC.

V is TRBV18 and J is TRBJ1-6; perhaps TRBD1 as D (5 bases). V lost 3 bases and J 8 bases, leaving 8 bases between the germline ends. The CDR3 length is 13 residues. Per the germline V gene, CDR1 is KGHSH and CDR2 is LQKENI. This CDR3 is CASSPLGDSPLHF. CDR3 sequence (DNA): TGTGCCAGCTCACCCCTAGGGGATTCACCCCTCCACTTT.

This sequence joins TRBV10-3 and TRBJ1-6; a weak D match, TRBD1 (6 bases). This CDR3 has 14 residues. Trimming shortened V by 7 bases and J by 10 bases, and 17 bases separated the two germline ends. Germline-derived CDR1 and CDR2 are ENHRY and SYGVKD. The DNA of the CDR3 is TGTGCCATCACCTCCGGACAGAGTGGGTCACCCCTCCACTTT. Its translation is CAITSGQSGSPLHF.

The gene calls are TRBV6-5 and TRBJ1-2; perhaps TRBD1 as D (5 bases). CDR1 and CDR2 from the germline V gene are MNHEY and SVGAGI. The CDR3 extends over 15 amino acids. V gave up 0 bases and J gave up 3 bases, with 11 bases separating them. The CDR3 reads CASSYSGAGDYGYTF. DNA for the CDR3: TGTGCCAGCAGTTACTCCGGGGCTGGAGACTATGGCTACACCTTC.

The V call is TRBV11-2, the J call TRBJ2-5, with TRBD2 matching 11 bases. The V segment lost 5 bases and the J segment 3 bases; nucleotides outside the gene matches: 11. Germline-derived CDR1 and CDR2 are SGHAT and FQNNGV. This CDR3 is 17 amino acids long. This CDR3 reads CASSRNPGLAEEETQYF. The CDR3 coding sequence is TGTGCCAGCAGCCGCAACCCGGGACTAGCGGAAGAAGAGACCCAGTACTTC. The variable domain in full, completed from reference TRBV11-2 and TRBJ2-5, reads EAGVAQSPRYKIIEKRQSVAFWCNPISGHATLYWYQQILGQGPKLLIQFQNNGVVDDSQLPKDRFSAERLKGVDSTLKIQPAKLEDSAVYLCASSRNPGLAEEETQYFGPGTRLLVL.

The table lists this clone with a few counts. The chain is built from TRBV5-1 and TRBJ2-7, with TRBD1 as a possible D gene (5 bases). Trimming left V 4 bases short and J 2 bases short, with 13 bases between. Germline values: CDR1 SGHRS, CDR2 YFSETQ. CDR3 size: 14 residues. CDR3 sequence reads: CASSPVGRAYEQYF. CDR3 coding DNA: TGCGCCAGCAGCCCGGTGGGCAGGGCCTACGAGCAGTACTTC.

The chain links TRBV19 to TRBJ2-7; D gene unclear. Trimming took 5 bases from V and 0 from J, leaving 11 bases between them. In germline, CDR1 is LNHDA, CDR2 SQIVND (reference sequence). This CDR3 has 14 amino acids. CDR3 residues: CASSDAFNSYEQYF. CDR3 coding DNA: TGTGCCAGTAGTGATGCTTTCAACTCCTACGAGCAGTACTTC.